The 6 T cell receptor beta chains presented below share a single source sample, sequenced in a study of blood T cell repertoires in COVID-19. Assay used: immunoSEQ multiplex PCR; TCRdb lists only in-frame clones, some missing. The sample lists about 93,000 clones, just under 80% occurring once. Sequencing was done on a sample of peripheral blood. These receptors were obtained from a human donor in a cohort sampled during active COVID-19.

The chain has TRBV4-2 and TRBJ2-3; 14 bases map to TRBD2. This CDR3 contains 16 residues. V lost 0 bases and J lost 10; bases outside the gene matches: 6. Germline assignment: CDR1 LGHNA and CDR2 YNFKEQ. The CDR3 loop is CASSQDLGLAGEAQYF. CDR3 coding DNA: TGTGCCAGCAGCCAAGATTTGGGACTAGCGGGAGAGGCGCAGTATTTT.

This clone was detected only once. The genes are TRBV7-8 and TRBJ1-5; D uncertain. The CDR3 contains 14 residues. V shed 3 bases and J shed 2 bases, with 8 bases lying between them. Germline lookup yields CDR1 SGHVS and CDR2 FQNEAQ. This CDR3 reads CASSFMAGNQPQHF. DNA of the CDR3: TGTGCCAGCAGCTTTATGGCAGGCAATCAGCCCCAGCATTTT.

The rearrangement joins TRBV29-1 to TRBJ1-1, with a weak D call TRBD1 (5 bases). V lost 5 bases to trimming and J lost 2 bases, with 9 bases between them. There are 12 residues in the CDR3. Per germline, CDR1 SQVTM and CDR2 ANQGSEA. As DNA, the CDR3 is TGCAGCGTTAGTAGGGGTAACACTGAAGCTTTCTTT. Translation: CSVSRGNTEAFF.

The CDR3 DNA sequence: TGTGCCAGCAGTGGTCGTCGGGGGAACACCGGGGAGCTGTTTTTT. This encodes CASSGRRGNTGELFF. The chain combines TRBV2 with TRBJ2-2; tentative D call: TRBD2 (5 bases). V shed 4 bases and J shed 1 base, with 10 bases lying between them. The CDR3 contains 15 residues. Germline assignment: CDR1 SNHLY and CDR2 FYNNEI.

The chain employs TRBV28 and TRBJ1-2; D unclear. Looked up from germline, CDR1 is MDHEN and CDR2 is SYDVKM. The V and J ends lost 2 bases and 0 bases respectively, with 10 bases between them. The CDR3 runs 15 residues. The CDR3 reads CASSLVRIPNYGYTF. The CDR3 DNA reads TGTGCCAGCAGTTTAGTCAGGATCCCTAACTATGGCTACACCTTC.

The chain links TRBV28 to TRBJ1-2; 8 bases map to TRBD1. This CDR3 comprises 13 residues. Germline-derived CDR1 and CDR2 are MDHEN and SYDVKM. J lost 7 bases, V lost 1 base, and 2 bases had no gene match. The CDR3 DNA reads TGTGCCAGCAGTTTATTGGACAGGGTTGGCTACACCTTC. Protein sequence: CASSLLDRVGYTF.